This TCR beta chain was sequenced during a study of regulatory T cells in long-lasting Graves disease. Study at large: Graves' patients diagnosed newly had used antithyroid drugs under 3 months.

Libraries of TCR beta came from iRepertoire HTBI primers plus Arm-PCR of CDR3 regions. One entry per CDR3 protein, called by TCRdb with MiXCR from the multiplex PCR reads. The table has 350,000 to 400,000 distinct CDR3 sequences, 15% seen once. The time point here: newly diagnosed GD, antithyroid drugs for less than 3 months. The TCR library was made from RNA that had been extracted from PBMCs in TRIzol. The receptor was derived from a female donor with Graves disease. The sequenced sample was peripheral blood mononuclear cells (PBMCs), obtained at new diagnosis, from a patient treated with antithyroid drugs.

Written as DNA, the CDR3 is TGTGCCAGCAGTTACGGAGAGGGGCTGTCCGGGGAGCTGTTTTTT. Its protein product is CASSYGEGLSGELFF. V gene TRBV6-5 combines with J gene TRBJ2-2; D possibly matches TRBD1 or TRBD2 (5 bases each). V lost 2 bases and J 6 bases, leaving 13 bases between the germline ends. The CDR3 loop spans 15 amino acids. Germline loops: CDR1 MNHEY, CDR2 SVGAGI.